These 19 T cell receptor beta chains share one sample of origin, sequenced in a study of human T cells and chemical hapten exposure. One entry per CDR3 protein results from TCRdb running MiXCR on the RACE reads. This sample has under 120,000 distinct CDR3 sequences, with 11% found just once. Time point denoted: patch test 1, 2 weeks after DPC sensitization. This sample's treatment: therapeutic diphenylcyclopropenone sensitization with weekly scalp DPC. Sequences were derived from whole blood, sampled in connection with sensitization to the hapten diphenylcyclopropenone (DPC). The receptors were gathered from a woman in her forties with alopecia areata. Some clones in this sample may be carry-over from other donors' samples.

This clonotype has only a few counts. V is TRBV20-1 and J is TRBJ2-7; tentatively, D is TRBD1 or TRBD2 (5 bases each). The germline CDR1 and CDR2 sequences are DFQATT and SNEGSKA (reference sequence). Trimming shortened V by 6 bases and J by 3 bases, and 12 bases separated the two germline ends. This CDR3 comprises 12 residues. CDR3 sequence (DNA): TGCAGTGCCACTGGGGGATACTACGAGCAGTACTTC. This gives the protein CSATGGYYEQYF.

Ten or more counts support this clonotype. This chain uses TRBV27 with TRBJ1-2, with D possibly matching TRBD1 (5 bases). Germline V gene sequence: CDR1 MNHEY, CDR2 SMNVEV (reference sequence). Trimming took off 5 bases at V and 8 bases at J, with 21 bases between the two ends. The CDR3 sequence is 15 residues long. CDR3 DNA: TGTGCCAGCAGTCAAGGGACGGCCGCGAGGGGCGGCTACACCTTC. Its translation: CASSQGTAARGGYTF.

Concerning this clonotype: A read error may produce the germline difference seen at one junction end. This chain connects TRBV13 to TRBJ2-7; 7 positions match TRBD1. CDR1 and CDR2 (germline): PRHDT, FYEKMQ (reference sequence). The CDR3 length is 15 residues. Here the CDR3 DNA reads TGTGCCAGCAGGGGACCGGGACAGACCGCCTACGAGCATTACTTC. Translated, it gives CASRGPGQTAYEHYF.

This clonotype was picked up many times. The chain joins TRBV21-1 to TRBJ2-1. TRBV21-1 is noted as a pseudogene. This CDR3 has 14 residues. The CDR3 nucleotides are TGTGCCAGCACCAGACTGGTGATCTACAATGAGCAGTTCTTC. This gives the protein CASTRLVIYNEQFF.

The chain has TRBV6-2 or TRBV6-3 and TRBJ2-1; the D gene is possibly TRBD2 (6 bases). Germline V gene data show CDR1 as MNHEY and CDR2 as SVGEGT. V dropped 5 bases and J dropped 0 bases, with 8 bases sitting between them. This CDR3 is built from 14 residues. CDR3 amino acids: CASSPGSSYNEQFF. The DNA of the CDR3 is TGTGCCAGCAGTCCCGGGAGCTCCTACAATGAGCAGTTCTTC.

Ten or more counts support this clonotype. The CDR3 bases are TGTGCCAGCAGGCCCTCCGGAACAGATACGCAGTATTTT. Amino acids: CASRPSGTDTQYF. This chain links TRBV11-2 with TRBJ2-3; unclear D gene. In germline, CDR1 is SGHAT, CDR2 FQNNGV. V was pared by 6 bases and J by 3 bases, with 10 bases between. This CDR3 region has 13 residues.

This clonotype was recorded once. This could be a read error, since a much larger clone is one nucleotide away. J is TRBJ2-1 and V is TRBV4-3; D perhaps matches TRBD2 (5 bases). The germline V and J ends were trimmed by 6 bases and 9 bases, with 15 bases remaining between them. Germline V gene lookup returns CDR1 LGHNA and CDR2 YSLEER. The length of the CDR3 is 13 residues. The CDR3 loop is CASRQIPGSEQFF. The CDR3 DNA sequence: TGCGCCAGCAGACAGATTCCGGGAAGTGAGCAGTTCTTC.

This clonotype was counted at least ten times. This rearrangement joins TRBV20-1 to TRBJ1-6, with D possibly TRBD1 on 6 matching bases. Germline V CDR1 and CDR2: DFQATT, SNEGSKA (reference sequence). This CDR3 has 14 amino acids. The V end lost 0 bases, the J end lost 14 bases, and 17 bases lay between the germline ends. CDR3 sequence: CSARDTGKAGTLHF. CDR3 sequence (DNA): TGCAGTGCTAGAGATACAGGGAAAGCCGGCACCCTCCACTTT.

This clonotype was counted a few times. V usage is TRBV11-1 and J usage is TRBJ2-1, with 10 bases lining up with TRBD2. Trimming removed 1 base from V and 0 bases from J; junction bases left unmatched: 6. In germline, CDR1 is SGHAT, CDR2 FQDESV (reference sequence). This CDR3 is 18 amino acids long. The DNA for the CDR3 is TGTGCCAGCAGCTTAGGTTCTAGCGGGAGAGGCTCCTACAATGAGCAGTTCTTC. Protein sequence: CASSLGSSGRGSYNEQFF.

A few counts support this clonotype. The chain couples TRBV11-2 to TRBJ1-5; D remains unclear. Looked up from germline, CDR1 is SGHAT and CDR2 is FQNNGV. V was cut by 5 bases and J by 6 bases, with 11 bases left in between. This CDR3 has 13 residues. Written as DNA, the CDR3 is TGTGCCAGCAGCCCGGCCCGAAGTCAGCCCCAGCATTTT. The encoded protein is CASSPARSQPQHF.

This clonotype has only a few counts. CDR3 protein: CASKSGTSPAETQYF. Written as DNA, the CDR3 is TGTGCCAGCAAAAGCGGGACTAGCCCCGCGGAGACCCAGTACTTC. The chain employs TRBV7-8 and TRBJ2-5, with 9 bases lining up with TRBD2. Germline-derived CDR1 and CDR2 are SGHVS and FQNEAQ. Trimming removed 7 bases from V and 5 bases from J; junction bases left unmatched: 11. This CDR3 spans 15 amino acids.

As for this clonotype: The junction departs from the called germline gene at one end, perhaps through a read error. The chain recombines TRBV5-1 with TRBJ2-7; TRBD1 is a possible D gene (7 bases). This CDR3 is 15 amino acids long. Germline-derived CDR1 and CDR2 are SGHRS and YFSETQ. This CDR3 reads CASSPRPRGEAEQYF. The CDR3, as DNA: TGTGCCAGCAGCCCCAGACCCAGGGGGGAGGCCGAGCAGTACTTC.

This chain links TRBV24-1 with TRBJ2-1; 7 nucleotides agree with TRBD2. CDR1 and CDR2 (germline): KGHDR, SFDVKD. The J segment lost 3 bases and the V segment lost 3 bases, leaving 4 bases of the junction unmatched. This CDR3 is built from 15 residues. DNA for the CDR3: TGTGCCACCAGTGATGAACCTAGCGGCTACAATGAGCAGTTCTTC. Translation gives CATSDEPSGYNEQFF.

This clonotype was counted many times. This sequence joins TRBV20-1 and TRBJ2-7; a weak D match, TRBD1 (6 bases). The ends were cut back, 3 bases at V and 6 bases at J, with 27 bases in the middle. The CDR3 loop spans 17 amino acids. Per germline, CDR1 DFQATT and CDR2 SNEGSKA (reference sequence). The chain's CDR3 is CSARYLGHGLKWSEQYF. CDR3 coding DNA: TGCAGTGCTAGGTACCTGGGACATGGGTTAAAGTGGAGCGAGCAGTACTTC.

The J gene is TRBJ1-4, the V gene TRBV7-2; 8 bases match TRBD1. CDR1 is SGHTA and CDR2 is FQGNSA in the germline V gene. The CDR3 sequence is 18 residues long. V was clipped by 5 bases and J by 2 bases; unmatched bases: 13. CDR3 region: CASSQRTGRPPTNEKLFF. CDR3 sequence (DNA): TGTGCCAGCAGCCAAAGGACAGGGAGACCACCCACTAATGAAAAACTGTTTTTT.

The table lists this clonotype with a few counts. CDR3 loop: CASHRGVYEQYF. The CDR3 nucleotides are TGTGCCAGCCACAGGGGGGTCTACGAGCAGTACTTC. V is TRBV6-1 and J is TRBJ2-7, with 8 bases identical to TRBD1. With V trimmed by 8 bases and J by 3 bases, 3 bases remained unmatched. CDR1 is MNHNS and CDR2 is SASEGT in the germline V gene. This CDR3 comprises 12 residues.

There are many counts of this clonotype. The chain combines TRBV24-1 with TRBJ2-7, with D possibly TRBD2 on 6 matching bases. CDR1 KGHDR and CDR2 SFDVKD come from the germline V gene. This CDR3 spans 12 amino acids. Trimming shortened V by 4 bases and J by 7 bases, and 10 bases separated the two germline ends. CDR3 sequence: CATSEPAGEQYF. CDR3 sequence (DNA): TGTGCCACCAGTGAACCTGCGGGGGAGCAGTACTTC.

CDR3: CSVDGGVTNYGYTF. DNA of the CDR3: TGCAGCGTTGATGGAGGCGTCACTAACTATGGCTACACCTTC. V is TRBV29-1 and J is TRBJ1-2, with D uncertain. The CDR3 spans 14 residues. Germline CDR1 SQVTM, CDR2 ANQGSEA. Trimming cost V 3 bases and J 0 bases, with 11 bases left between them. Full variable domain (missing parts from reference TRBV29-1 and TRBJ1-2): SAVISQKPSRDICQRGTSLTIQCQVDSQVTMMFWYRQQPGQSLTLIATANQGSEATYESGFVIDKFPISRPNLTFSTLTVSNMSPEDSSIYLCSVDGGVTNYGYTFGSGTRLTVV.

The chain employs TRBV11-2 and TRBJ2-1; 8 bases match TRBD2. Trimming cost V 1 base and J 9 bases; bases outside gene matches: 8. Looked up from germline, CDR1 is SGHAT and CDR2 is FQNNGV. CDR3 length: 15 residues. The DNA of the CDR3 is TGTGCCAGCAGCTTAGCTTCCCAAGCGGGAGTTGAGCAGTTCTTC. Translation gives CASSLASQAGVEQFF.